Shown below are 6 T cell receptor beta chains from a single sample sequenced in a study of OX40 agonist ivuxolimab in advanced cancers. Measured with immunoSEQ multiplex PCR; TCRdb has only the in-frame clones, and not every one. The sample lists about 40,000 clones, 82% occurring once. The material was CD4+ or CD8+ T cells sorted from blood, obtained in a trial of the OX40 agonist ivuxolimab. The receptors derive from an adult with an advanced solid tumor such as melanoma, head and neck, liver or kidney cancer.

The V gene is TRBV4-3, the J gene TRBJ2-1, with a weak D call TRBD2 (5 bases). In germline, CDR1 is LGHNA, CDR2 YSLEER. This CDR3 comprises 16 residues. Between the trimmed V and J ends, which lost 4 bases and 3 bases, there was a span of 16 bases. CDR3 DNA sequence: TGCGCCAGCAGCCGCGACTCTAGCCCTGACTACAATGAGCAGTTCTTC. As protein: CASSRDSSPDYNEQFF.

V usage is TRBV6-1 and J usage is TRBJ2-1; TRBD2 matches 7 bases. The CDR3 spans 17 residues. Germline CDR1 is MNHNS and CDR2 is SASEGT. J gave up 0 bases and V 4 bases, and 9 bases lay outside the gene matches. CDR3 sequence: CASSAVGLGSSYNEQFF. In DNA, the CDR3 is TGTGCCAGCAGTGCCGTCGGACTAGGGAGCTCCTACAATGAGCAGTTCTTC.

This clone was detected once. The chain recombines TRBV7-9 with TRBJ1-5; TRBD1 matches at 7 bases. Germline lookup yields CDR1 SEHNR and CDR2 FQNEAQ (reference sequence). The V gene end was trimmed by 5 bases and the J gene end by 0 bases; junction bases not matched to a gene: 4. CDR3 length equals 15 residues. The CDR3 loop is CASSGTGVSNQPQHF. The CDR3 DNA follows: TGTGCCAGCAGCGGTACAGGGGTTAGCAATCAGCCCCAGCATTTT.

The count of this clone is one. The chain is built from TRBV27 and TRBJ2-7; D not resolved. The V end was cut by 8 bases, the J end by 2 bases, with 7 bases between. Per the germline V gene, CDR1 is MNHEY and CDR2 is SMNVEV (reference sequence). The CDR3 consists of 11 residues. CDR3 nucleotides: TGTGCCAGCGGGTCGCCCTACGAGCAGTACTTC. Encoded protein: CASGSPYEQYF.

This sequence joins TRBV18 and TRBJ2-3, with 11 nucleotides matching TRBD2. Trimming took 3 bases from V and 1 from J; bases not matched to a gene: 9. The CDR3 has 18 residues. Germline assignment: CDR1 KGHSH and CDR2 LQKENI. The CDR3: CASSPRLAGGGGTDTQYF. As DNA, the CDR3 is TGTGCCAGCTCACCTCGGCTAGCGGGAGGAGGAGGCACAGATACGCAGTATTTT.

This clone was seen only a few times. V usage is TRBV7-8 and J usage is TRBJ2-7; tentatively, D is TRBD1 or TRBD2 (5 bases each). This CDR3 is 12 amino acids long. Trimming took off 5 bases at V and 4 bases at J, with 9 bases between the two ends. The germline CDR1 and CDR2 sequences are SGHVS and FQNEAQ. The CDR3 DNA reads as TGTGCCAGCAGCCCTGGGGGTTACGAGCAGTACTTC. Translation: CASSPGGYEQYF. The whole variable domain, filled in from reference TRBV7-8 and TRBJ2-7, reads GAGVSQSPRYKVAKRGQDVALRCDPISGHVSLFWYQQALGQGPEFLTYFQNEAQLDKSGLPSDRFFAERPEGSVSTLKIQRTQQEDSAVYLCASSPGGYEQYFGPGTRLTVT.